The 28 T cell receptor beta chains below were found in one sample sequenced in a study of T cell repertoires in cytomegalovirus infection. These TCRs are of unknown antigen specificity. TCRdb reprocessed the reads with MiXCR, giving one entry per CDR3 protein. The sample has more than 45,000 distinct CDR3 sequences, about a third seen once. Specimen: PBMCs, sequenced either directly or after in vitro stimulation (not recorded which). These receptors were obtained from a human donor in good health (CMV status not recorded). Some clones in this sample may be carry-over from other donors' samples.

This clonotype was counted only a few times. The chain has TRBV6-1 and TRBJ1-6; 10 nucleotides align to TRBD1. This CDR3 contains 17 residues. The V and J ends lost 5 bases and 13 bases, in that order; junction bases with no gene match: 17. The germline V gene has CDR1 MNHNS and CDR2 SASEGT. The CDR3 DNA reads TGTGCCAGCAGTCCCGGGACAGGGGTTGGTGCTAACACCCCCCTCCACTTT. This sequence encodes CASSPGTGVGANTPLHF.

In nucleotides, the CDR3 is TGTGCCAGCAGTTTATTATCGCGGGAGTTAGAGTGCGAGCAGTACTTC. Encoded protein: CASSLLSRELECEQYF. This chain links TRBV27 with TRBJ2-7, with 7 bases identical to TRBD2. The germline CDR1 and CDR2 sequences are MNHEY and SMNVEV (reference sequence). V trimming: 1 base; J trimming: 6 bases; junction bases outside the gene matches: 12. This CDR3 is 16 amino acids long.

This clonotype was seen more than once but under ten times. The chain recombines TRBV5-4 with TRBJ1-2; 7 bases fit TRBD1. J was trimmed by 8 bases and V by 7 bases; bases with no gene match: 14. The germline V gene encodes CDR1 SGHNT and CDR2 YYREEE (reference sequence). The CDR3 runs 14 residues. CDR3 in DNA: TGTGCCAGCGAGGATAGGGGGCGGTTAAGCGGCTACACCTTC. Its protein is CASEDRGRLSGYTF.

This clonotype was found many times. The chain links TRBV13 to TRBJ2-5; weak D call: TRBD2 (6 bases). Trimming took off 4 bases at V and 2 bases at J, with 14 bases between the two ends. The length of the CDR3 is 15 residues. Germline CDR1 and CDR2: PRHDT and FYEKMQ (reference sequence). The CDR3 region has the DNA TGTGCCAGCAGCTCCCTAGCGTTGGGACAAGAGACCCAGTACTTC. This encodes CASSSLALGQETQYF.

J is TRBJ2-7 and V is TRBV5-6; perhaps D is TRBD1 or TRBD2 (5 bases each). V was trimmed by 3 bases and J by 1 base, leaving 14 bases between them. CDR3 size: 15 residues. CDR1 and CDR2 from the germline V gene are SGHDT and YYEEEE. The CDR3 coding sequence is TGTGCCAGCAGCTCGGTAGGGACCGTTTCCTACGAGCAGTACTTC. As protein: CASSSVGTVSYEQYF.

The rearrangement joins TRBV20-1 to TRBJ2-7; TRBD1 matches 7 bases. Losses at the gene ends were 2 bases for V and 4 bases for J; bases not matched to a gene: 11. This CDR3 has 15 residues. CDR1 is DFQATT, CDR2 SNEGSKA, per germline (reference sequence). Written as DNA, the CDR3 is TGCAGTGCTAGACACCCGGACAGGCTCACTTACGAGCAGTACTTC. Translated: CSARHPDRLTYEQYF.

The chain has TRBV12-3 or TRBV12-4 and TRBJ1-2; the D is unclear. The CDR3 extends over 13 amino acids. Trimming stripped 7 bases from V and 6 bases from J, with 15 bases between. The DNA for the CDR3 is TGTGCCAGCACCCTGACCCCGGGGAATGGCTACACCTTC. Amino acids: CASTLTPGNGYTF.

The V gene is TRBV12-5, the J gene TRBJ2-2; tentatively, D is TRBD1 (5 bases). Trimming pared 6 bases from V and 1 base from J, leaving 9 bases between. CDR3 size: 14 residues. Germline V lookup: CDR1 LGHNT, CDR2 FRNRAP. CDR3 nucleotides: TGTGCTAGTGGAGACGGACAGAACACCGGGGAGCTGTTTTTT. It yields the protein CASGDGQNTGELFF.

This clonotype was seen only a few times. The V and J genes are TRBV12-3 or TRBV12-4 and TRBJ1-1; D unresolved. The CDR3 loop spans 14 amino acids. V lost 3 bases and J lost 1, with 9 bases in between. CDR3 DNA sequence: TGTGCCAGCAGTTTCGGCAGGAGGAACACTGAAGCTTTCTTT. Translated: CASSFGRRNTEAFF.

This chain connects TRBV11-1 to TRBJ2-3, with TRBD1 matching over 7 bases. The CDR3 length is 13 residues. Unmatched junction bases numbered 7, after V lost 6 bases and J lost 7 bases. The germline V gene encodes CDR1 SGHAT and CDR2 FQDESV (reference sequence). CDR3 DNA: TGTGCCAGCAGTCCCACAGGGGCGAATACGCAGTATTTT. Encoded protein: CASSPTGANTQYF. Full variable domain (rest looked up from reference TRBV11-1 and TRBJ2-3): EAEVAQSPRYKITEKSQAVAFWCDPISGHATLYWYRQILGQGPELLVQFQDESVVDDSQLPKDRFSAERLKGVDSTLKIQPAELGDSAMYLCASSPTGANTQYFGPGTRLTVL.

This clonotype came up a few times. The rearrangement links TRBV3-1 to TRBJ2-7, with D maybe TRBD1 (5 bases). There are 15 residues in the CDR3. The V end lost 6 bases, the J end lost 10 bases, and 25 bases lay between the germline ends. Germline CDR1 is LGHDT and CDR2 is YNNKEL (reference sequence). This CDR3 reads CASSTSTDPRQHQYF. In DNA form, the CDR3 reads TGTGCCAGCAGTACCTCAACCGATCCGCGACAGCATCAGTACTTC.

V is TRBV7-2 and J is TRBJ2-5; D remains unclear. The germline gives CDR1 SGHTA, CDR2 FQGNSA. The ends were cut back, 5 bases at V and 2 bases at J, with 15 bases in the middle. The CDR3 is made up of 15 amino acids. The CDR3 DNA sequence: TGTGCCAGCAGCCCAGGCCTAAGGATACAAGAGACCCAGTACTTC. It encodes CASSPGLRIQETQYF.

V usage is TRBV2 and J usage is TRBJ1-2, with D hard to call. Germline V gene data show CDR1 as SNHLY and CDR2 as FYNNEI. CDR3 length equals 10 residues. The V gene lost 1 base and the J gene lost 8 bases, with 2 bases spanning the gap. The CDR3 region is CASSEEGYTF. CDR3 DNA: TGTGCCAGCAGTGAAGAGGGCTACACCTTC. Full variable domain (rest looked up from reference TRBV2 and TRBJ1-2): EPEVTQTPSHQVTQMGQEVILRCVPISNHLYFYWYRQILGQKVEFLVSFYNNEISEKSEIFDDQFSVERPDGSNFTLKIRSTKLEDSAMYFCASSEEGYTFGSGTRLTVV.

The J gene is TRBJ2-1, the V gene TRBV27; D gene unclear. This CDR3 comprises 14 residues. The germline CDR1 and CDR2 sequences are MNHEY and SMNVEV (reference sequence). The germline V and J ends were trimmed by 2 bases and 8 bases, with 13 bases remaining between them. The CDR3 sequence is CASSLLPPLDEQFF. The CDR3 bases are TGTGCCAGCAGTTTACTTCCCCCATTGGATGAGCAGTTCTTC.

The genes are TRBV20-1 and TRBJ2-3, with D possibly matching TRBD2 (6 bases). Germline lookup yields CDR1 DFQATT and CDR2 SNEGSKA (reference sequence). V was trimmed by 3 bases and J by 0 bases, leaving 10 bases between them. The CDR3 spans 14 residues. The CDR3 DNA sequence: TGCAGTGCTAGGAGGAGCGGGAGCACAGATACGCAGTATTTT. Its translation is CSARRSGSTDTQYF.

In nucleotides, the CDR3 is TGTGCCAGCAACCCATCCGGGACTGAAGCCAATGAGCAGTTCTTC. Translating gives CASNPSGTEANEQFF. The genes are TRBV28 and TRBJ2-1, with D possibly being TRBD2 (6 bases). The length of the CDR3 is 15 residues. Germline CDR1 is MDHEN and CDR2 is SYDVKM. The V and J ends lost 7 bases and 6 bases respectively, with 19 bases between them.

This clonotype turned up a few times. The rearrangement uses TRBV7-9 and TRBJ2-3; no clear D gene. The length of the CDR3 is 14 residues. Trimming removed 0 bases at V and 6 bases at J, with 10 bases between. The germline gives CDR1 SEHNR, CDR2 FQNEAQ (reference sequence). CDR3 sequence reads: CASSLAINRDTQYF. In DNA form, the CDR3 reads TGTGCCAGCAGCTTAGCTATAAACCGGGATACGCAGTATTTT. The full variable domain, with the rest looked up from reference TRBV7-9 and TRBJ2-3, is DTGVSQNPRHKITKRGQNVTFRCDPISEHNRLYWYRQTLGQGPEFLTYFQNEAQLEKSRLLSDRFSAERPKGSFSTLEIQRTEQGDSAMYLCASSLAINRDTQYFGPGTRLTVL.

The table lists this clonotype with a few counts. The V gene is TRBV29-1, the J gene TRBJ2-1; 8 nucleotides align to TRBD2. The CDR3 is 13 residues long. Germline V lookup: CDR1 SQVTM, CDR2 ANQGSEA. CDR3 bases: TGCATGTGCGCGGGAGGAGAATACAATGAGCAGTTCTTC. Its translation is CMCAGGEYNEQFF.

The chain employs TRBV7-9 and TRBJ1-6; D is ambiguous. The CDR3 runs 12 residues. In germline, CDR1 is SEHNR, CDR2 FQNEAQ (reference sequence). The ends were cut back, 5 bases at V and 10 bases at J, with 9 bases in the middle. The CDR3 here is CASSPEESPLHF. The CDR3 DNA reads as TGTGCCAGCAGCCCTGAGGAATCACCCCTCCACTTT.

The genes are TRBV2 and TRBJ2-1; 14 nucleotides align to TRBD2. The CDR3 has 22 residues. Germline trimming cut 4 bases from V and 0 bases from J; bases unmatched to any gene: 17. CDR1 is SNHLY, CDR2 FYNNEI, per germline. The CDR3 DNA is TGTGCCAGCAGTGTTTGGACTAGCGGGGGGACAATGCTATTAAGCTCCTACAATGAGCAGTTCTTC. Its protein is CASSVWTSGGTMLLSSYNEQFF.

The sample holds many counts of this clonotype. The chain joins TRBV6-1 to TRBJ1-4; TRBD1 matches 11 bases. This CDR3 region has 18 residues. Germline V gene sequence: CDR1 MNHNS, CDR2 SASEGT. Germline trimming cut 4 bases from V and 5 bases from J; bases unmatched to any gene: 12. In DNA, the CDR3 is TGTGCCAGCAGTGCCCGCCCCGGACAGGGGGCTGCGAATGAAAAACTGTTTTTT. Translating it yields CASSARPGQGAANEKLFF.

This clonotype was detected ten times or more. The chain couples TRBV12-3 or TRBV12-4 to TRBJ1-2; D unresolved. The germline V and J ends were trimmed by 1 base and 7 bases, with 10 bases remaining between them. This CDR3 is 13 amino acids long. This CDR3 is CASSLGGGSGYTF. The CDR3 DNA is TGTGCCAGCAGTTTAGGAGGAGGGTCTGGCTACACCTTC.

Here the CDR3 reads CASSSRDSTDTQYF. The CDR3 DNA reads as TGCGCCAGCAGCTCCCGGGACAGCACAGATACGCAGTATTTT. The chain employs TRBV5-1 and TRBJ2-3; D is tentatively TRBD1 or TRBD2 (5 bases each). There are 14 residues in the CDR3. Looked up from germline, CDR1 is SGHRS and CDR2 is YFSETQ. Between the trimmed V and J ends, which lost 3 bases and 0 bases, there was a span of 8 bases.

The V and J genes are TRBV18 and TRBJ2-7; 16 nucleotides match TRBD2. V dropped 3 bases and J dropped 1; count of bases not matched to a gene: 12. This CDR3 is 20 amino acids long. Germline values: CDR1 KGHSH, CDR2 LQKENI. CDR3 DNA: TGTGCCAGCTCACCCTTACCGGGACTAGCGGGAGGGCTCAAATCCTACGAGCAGTACTTC. This codes for CASSPLPGLAGGLKSYEQYF.

This clonotype was observed a few times. The V and J genes are TRBV7-2 and TRBJ2-4, with D tentatively TRBD1 (5 bases). The CDR3 totals 15 residues. In germline, CDR1 is SGHTA, CDR2 FQGNSA. V lost 4 bases and J 3 bases, leaving 13 bases between the germline ends. CDR3 nucleotides: TGTGCCAGCAGCTCCGATAGTAGGGGCAAAAACATTCAGTACTTC. Its translation: CASSSDSRGKNIQYF. Using reference TRBV7-2 and TRBJ2-4 for the parts outside the CDR3, the full variable domain is GAGVSQSPSNKVTEKGKDVELRCDPISGHTALYWYRQSLGQGLEFLIYFQGNSAPDKSGLPSDRFSAERTGGSVSTLTIQRTQQEDSAVYLCASSSDSRGKNIQYFGAGTRLSVL.

This chain joins TRBV11-2 and TRBJ1-4; 9 bases map to TRBD1. J was trimmed by 5 bases and V by 5 bases; bases with no gene match: 6. Germline loops: CDR1 SGHAT, CDR2 FQNNGV. The CDR3 is 15 residues long. CDR3 in DNA: TGTGCCAGCAGCGTCGCCGGGACAGGGAATGAAAAACTGTTTTTT. This sequence encodes CASSVAGTGNEKLFF.

The rearrangement joins TRBV12-3 or TRBV12-4 to TRBJ2-7; 7 bases align to TRBD1. The CDR3 extends over 15 amino acids. J was trimmed by 4 bases and V by 3 bases; bases with no gene match: 9. CDR3 sequence reads: CASSFRGQLFYEQYF. The DNA of the CDR3 is TGTGCCAGCAGTTTTAGGGGACAGCTTTTTTACGAGCAGTACTTC.

J is TRBJ2-3 and V is TRBV4-1, with a possible D match to TRBD2 (5 bases). Germline CDR1 reads MGHRA; CDR2 reads YSYEKL. Trimming stripped 3 bases from V and 7 bases from J, with 14 bases between. This CDR3 has 14 residues. The CDR3 region is CASSQIPTGNTQYF. CDR3 nucleotides: TGCGCCAGCAGCCAGATCCCGACCGGGAATACGCAGTATTTT.